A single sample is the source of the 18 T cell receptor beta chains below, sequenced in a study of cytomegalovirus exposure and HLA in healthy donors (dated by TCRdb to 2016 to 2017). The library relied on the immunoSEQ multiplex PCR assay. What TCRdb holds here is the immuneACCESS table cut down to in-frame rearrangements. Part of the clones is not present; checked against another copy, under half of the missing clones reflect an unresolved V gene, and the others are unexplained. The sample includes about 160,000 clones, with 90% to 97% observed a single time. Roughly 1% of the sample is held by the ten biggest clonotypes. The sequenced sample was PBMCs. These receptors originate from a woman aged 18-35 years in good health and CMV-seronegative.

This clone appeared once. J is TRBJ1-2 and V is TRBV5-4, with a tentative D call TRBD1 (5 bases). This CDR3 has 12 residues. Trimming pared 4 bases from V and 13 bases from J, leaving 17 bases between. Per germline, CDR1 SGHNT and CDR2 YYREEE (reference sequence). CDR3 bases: TGTGCCAGCAGCCTCGGGGGAGGTGGTGGCACCTTC. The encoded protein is CASSLGGGGGTF.

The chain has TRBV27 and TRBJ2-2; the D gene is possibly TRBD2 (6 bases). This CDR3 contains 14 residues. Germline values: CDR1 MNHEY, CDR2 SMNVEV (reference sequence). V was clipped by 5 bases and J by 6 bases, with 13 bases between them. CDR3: CASSTSSGAGELFF. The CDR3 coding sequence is TGTGCCAGCAGTACTAGCAGCGGCGCCGGGGAGCTGTTTTTT.

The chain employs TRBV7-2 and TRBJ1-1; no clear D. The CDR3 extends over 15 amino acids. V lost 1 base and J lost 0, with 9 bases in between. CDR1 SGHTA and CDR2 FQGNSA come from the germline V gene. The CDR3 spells CASSLGRNMNTEAFF. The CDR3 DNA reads TGTGCCAGCAGCTTAGGCCGTAACATGAACACTGAAGCTTTCTTT.

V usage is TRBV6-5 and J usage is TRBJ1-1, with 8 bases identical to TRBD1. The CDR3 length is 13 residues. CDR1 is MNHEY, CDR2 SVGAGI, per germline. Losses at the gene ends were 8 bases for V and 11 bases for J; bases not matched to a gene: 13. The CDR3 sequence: CASRRGAGGRAFF. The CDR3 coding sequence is TGTGCCAGCCGCCGGGGAGCAGGGGGCCGGGCTTTCTTT.

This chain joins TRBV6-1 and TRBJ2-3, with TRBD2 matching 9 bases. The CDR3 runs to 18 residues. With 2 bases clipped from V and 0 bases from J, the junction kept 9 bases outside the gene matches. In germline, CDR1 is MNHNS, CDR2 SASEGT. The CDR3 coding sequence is TGTGCCAGCAGTGAACTGTCTAGCGGGGCCCCTAGCACAGATACGCAGTATTTT. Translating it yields CASSELSSGAPSTDTQYF.

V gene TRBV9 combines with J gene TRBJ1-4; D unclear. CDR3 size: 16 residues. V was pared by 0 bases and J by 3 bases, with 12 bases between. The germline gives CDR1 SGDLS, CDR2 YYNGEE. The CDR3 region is CASSVDGGPPNEKLFF. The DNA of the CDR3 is TGTGCCAGCAGCGTAGATGGAGGGCCCCCTAATGAAAAACTGTTTTTT.

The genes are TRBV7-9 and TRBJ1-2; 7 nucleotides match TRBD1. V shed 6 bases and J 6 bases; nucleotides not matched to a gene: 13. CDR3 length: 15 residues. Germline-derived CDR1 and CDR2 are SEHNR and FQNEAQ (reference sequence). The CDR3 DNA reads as TGTGCCAGCAGTCAGCTTGGGACAGAGCTGGATGGCTACACCTTC. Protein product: CASSQLGTELDGYTF.

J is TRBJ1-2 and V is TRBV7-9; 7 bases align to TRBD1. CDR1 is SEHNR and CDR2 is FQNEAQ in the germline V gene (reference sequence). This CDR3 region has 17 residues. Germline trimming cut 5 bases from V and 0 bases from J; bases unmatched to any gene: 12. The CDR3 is CASSLTGFPPTNYGYTF. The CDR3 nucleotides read TGTGCCAGCAGCCTGACAGGGTTCCCTCCTACTAACTATGGCTACACCTTC.

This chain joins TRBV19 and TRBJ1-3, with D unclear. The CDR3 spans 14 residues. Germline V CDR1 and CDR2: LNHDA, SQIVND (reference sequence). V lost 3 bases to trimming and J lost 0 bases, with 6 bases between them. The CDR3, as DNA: TGTGCCAGTAGTATCCCCCGCTCTGGAAACACCATATATTTT. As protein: CASSIPRSGNTIYF.

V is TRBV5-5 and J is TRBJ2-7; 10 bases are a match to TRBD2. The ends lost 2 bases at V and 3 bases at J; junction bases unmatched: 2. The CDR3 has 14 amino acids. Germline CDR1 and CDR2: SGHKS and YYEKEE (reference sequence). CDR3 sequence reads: CASSFQRGGYEQYF. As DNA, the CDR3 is TGTGCCAGCAGCTTTCAGCGGGGGGGCTACGAGCAGTACTTC.

CDR3: CASSSTSTYNEQFF. The CDR3 DNA sequence: TGCGCCAGCAGCTCTACTAGCACCTACAATGAGCAGTTCTTC. V gene TRBV5-1 combines with J gene TRBJ2-1; a possible D gene is TRBD2 (6 bases). Trimming took 3 bases from V and 2 from J, leaving 9 bases between them. The germline V gene encodes CDR1 SGHRS and CDR2 YFSETQ. CDR3 size: 14 residues.

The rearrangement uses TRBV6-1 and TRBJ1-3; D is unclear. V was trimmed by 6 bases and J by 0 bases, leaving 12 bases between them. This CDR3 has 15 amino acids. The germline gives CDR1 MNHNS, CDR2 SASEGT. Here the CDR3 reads CASSPHGLSGNTIYF. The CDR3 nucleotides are TGTGCCAGCAGCCCTCACGGACTCTCTGGAAACACCATATATTTT.

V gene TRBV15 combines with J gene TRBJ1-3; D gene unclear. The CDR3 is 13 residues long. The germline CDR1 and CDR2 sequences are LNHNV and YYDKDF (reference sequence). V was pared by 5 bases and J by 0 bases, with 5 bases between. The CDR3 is CATSELSGNTIYF. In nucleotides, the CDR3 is TGTGCCACCAGCGAGCTCTCTGGAAACACCATATATTTT. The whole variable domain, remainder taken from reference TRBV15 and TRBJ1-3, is DAMVIQNPRYQVTQFGKPVTLSCSQTLNHNVMYWYQQKSSQAPKLLFHYYDKDFNNEADTPDNFQSRRPNTSFCFLDIRSPGLGDTAMYLCATSELSGNTIYFGEGSWLTVV.

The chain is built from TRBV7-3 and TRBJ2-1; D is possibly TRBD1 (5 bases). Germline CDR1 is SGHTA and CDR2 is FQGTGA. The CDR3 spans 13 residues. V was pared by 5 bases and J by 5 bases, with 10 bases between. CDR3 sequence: CASSPARDNEQFF. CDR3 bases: TGTGCCAGCAGCCCCGCCAGGGACAATGAGCAGTTCTTC.

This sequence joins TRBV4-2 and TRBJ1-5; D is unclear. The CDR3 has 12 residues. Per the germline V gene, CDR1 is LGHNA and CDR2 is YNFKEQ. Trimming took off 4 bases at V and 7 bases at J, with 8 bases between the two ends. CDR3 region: CASSRSGQPQHF. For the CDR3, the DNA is TGTGCCAGCAGCCGCTCCGGGCAGCCCCAGCATTTT.

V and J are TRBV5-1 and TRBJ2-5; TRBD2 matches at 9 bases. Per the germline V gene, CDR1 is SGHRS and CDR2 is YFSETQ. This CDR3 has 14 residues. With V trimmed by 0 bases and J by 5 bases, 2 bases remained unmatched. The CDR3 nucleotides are TGCGCCAGCAGCTTGGCCGGGACTAGCGAGACCCAGTACTTC. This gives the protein CASSLAGTSETQYF.

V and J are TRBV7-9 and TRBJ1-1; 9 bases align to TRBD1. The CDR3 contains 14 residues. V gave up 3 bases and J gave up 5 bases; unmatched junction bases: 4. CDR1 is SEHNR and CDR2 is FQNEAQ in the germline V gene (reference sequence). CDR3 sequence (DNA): TGTGCCAGCAGCTTGGGACAGGGAGAAACTGAAGCTTTCTTT. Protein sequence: CASSLGQGETEAFF.

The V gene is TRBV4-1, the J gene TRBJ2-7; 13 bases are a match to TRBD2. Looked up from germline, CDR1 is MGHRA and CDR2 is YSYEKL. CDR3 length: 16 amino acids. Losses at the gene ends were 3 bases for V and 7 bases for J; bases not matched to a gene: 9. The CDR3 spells CASSQAGLAGAGEQYF. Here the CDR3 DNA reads TGCGCCAGCAGCCAGGCAGGACTAGCGGGGGCGGGAGAGCAGTACTTC.